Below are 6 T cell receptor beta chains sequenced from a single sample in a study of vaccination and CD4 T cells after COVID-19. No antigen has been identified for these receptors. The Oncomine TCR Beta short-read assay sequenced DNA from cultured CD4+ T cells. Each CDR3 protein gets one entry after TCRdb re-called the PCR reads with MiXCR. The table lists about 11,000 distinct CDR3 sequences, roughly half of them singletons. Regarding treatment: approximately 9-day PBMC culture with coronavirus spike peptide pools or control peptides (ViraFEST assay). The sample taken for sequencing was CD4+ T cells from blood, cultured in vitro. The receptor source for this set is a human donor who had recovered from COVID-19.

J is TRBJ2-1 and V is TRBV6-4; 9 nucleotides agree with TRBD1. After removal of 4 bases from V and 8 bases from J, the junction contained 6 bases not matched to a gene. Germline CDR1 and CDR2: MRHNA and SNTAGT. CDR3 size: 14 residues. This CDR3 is CASSAGTGSDEQFF. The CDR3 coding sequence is TGTGCCAGCAGTGCCGGGACAGGGAGCGATGAGCAGTTCTTC.

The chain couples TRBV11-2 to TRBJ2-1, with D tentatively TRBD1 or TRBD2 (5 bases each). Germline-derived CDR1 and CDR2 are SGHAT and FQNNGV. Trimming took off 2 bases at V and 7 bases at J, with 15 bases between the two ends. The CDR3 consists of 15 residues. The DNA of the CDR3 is TGTGCCAGCAGCTTATTTGGGGGAGCCAGTAATGAGCAGTTCTTC. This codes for CASSLFGGASNEQFF.

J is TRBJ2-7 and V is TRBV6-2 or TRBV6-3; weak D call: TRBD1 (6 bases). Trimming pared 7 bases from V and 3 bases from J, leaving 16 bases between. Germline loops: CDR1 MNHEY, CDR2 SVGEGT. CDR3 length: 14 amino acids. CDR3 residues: CASKQGSPNYEQYF. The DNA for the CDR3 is TGTGCCAGCAAACAGGGATCCCCCAACTACGAGCAGTACTTC.

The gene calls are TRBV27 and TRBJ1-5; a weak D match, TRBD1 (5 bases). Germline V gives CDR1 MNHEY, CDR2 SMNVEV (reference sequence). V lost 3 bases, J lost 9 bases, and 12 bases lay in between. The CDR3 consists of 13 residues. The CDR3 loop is CASSLGPEGPQHF. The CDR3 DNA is TGTGCCAGCAGTTTGGGGCCCGAAGGGCCCCAGCATTTT.

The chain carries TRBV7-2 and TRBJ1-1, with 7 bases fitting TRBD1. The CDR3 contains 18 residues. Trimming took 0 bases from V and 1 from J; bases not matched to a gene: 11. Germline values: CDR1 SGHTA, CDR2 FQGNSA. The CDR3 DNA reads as TGTGCCAGCAGCTTAGCTTTTCGGCAGGGGGGGGGGAACACTGAAGCTTTCTTT. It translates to CASSLAFRQGGGNTEAFF.

The CDR3 spells CSARKSEGRLDEQFF. CDR3 DNA sequence: TGCAGTGCTAGAAAAAGCGAGGGCCGACTAGATGAGCAGTTCTTC. This chain links TRBV20-1 with TRBJ2-1; D possibly corresponds to TRBD2 (6 bases). The germline V gene encodes CDR1 DFQATT and CDR2 SNEGSKA (reference sequence). The CDR3 runs 15 residues. V was pared by 2 bases and J by 8 bases, with 19 bases between.